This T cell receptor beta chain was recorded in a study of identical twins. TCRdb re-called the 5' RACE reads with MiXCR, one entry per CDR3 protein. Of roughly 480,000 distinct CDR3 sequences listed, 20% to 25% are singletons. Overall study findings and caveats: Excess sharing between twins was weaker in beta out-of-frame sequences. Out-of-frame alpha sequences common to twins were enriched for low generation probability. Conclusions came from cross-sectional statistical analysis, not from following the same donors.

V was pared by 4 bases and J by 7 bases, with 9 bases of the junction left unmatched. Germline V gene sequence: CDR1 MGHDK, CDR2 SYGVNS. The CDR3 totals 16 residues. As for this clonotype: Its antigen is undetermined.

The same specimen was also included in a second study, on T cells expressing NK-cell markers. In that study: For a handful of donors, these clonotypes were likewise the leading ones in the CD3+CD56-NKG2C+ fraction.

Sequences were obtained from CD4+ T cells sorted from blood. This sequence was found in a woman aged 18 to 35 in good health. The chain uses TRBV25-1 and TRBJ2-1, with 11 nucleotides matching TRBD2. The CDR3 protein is CASSALAGGKLNEQFF. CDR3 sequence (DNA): TGTGCCAGCAGTGCCCTAGCGGGAGGAAAGTTGAATGAGCAGTTCTTC.